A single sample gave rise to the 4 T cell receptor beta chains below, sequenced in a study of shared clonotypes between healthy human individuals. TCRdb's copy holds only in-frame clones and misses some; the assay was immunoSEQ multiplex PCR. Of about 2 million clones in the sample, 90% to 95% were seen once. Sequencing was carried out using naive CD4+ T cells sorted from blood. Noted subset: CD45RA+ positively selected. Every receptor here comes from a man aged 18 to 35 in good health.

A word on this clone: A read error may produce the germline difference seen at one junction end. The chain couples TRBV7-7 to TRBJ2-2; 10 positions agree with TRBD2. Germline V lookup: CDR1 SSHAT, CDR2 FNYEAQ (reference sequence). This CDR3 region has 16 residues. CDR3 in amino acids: CASSLRPSGSAGELFF. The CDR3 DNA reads TGTGCTAGCAGCTTACGGCCTAGCGGGAGTGCCGGGGAGCTGTTTTTT.

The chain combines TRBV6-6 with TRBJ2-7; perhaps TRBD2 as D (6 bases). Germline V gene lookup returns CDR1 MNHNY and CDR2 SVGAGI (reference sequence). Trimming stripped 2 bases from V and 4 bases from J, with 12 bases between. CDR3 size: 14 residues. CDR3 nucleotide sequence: TGTGCCAGCAGTTACGTTGCGGGAAGGTACGAGCAGTACTTC. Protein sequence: CASSYVAGRYEQYF.

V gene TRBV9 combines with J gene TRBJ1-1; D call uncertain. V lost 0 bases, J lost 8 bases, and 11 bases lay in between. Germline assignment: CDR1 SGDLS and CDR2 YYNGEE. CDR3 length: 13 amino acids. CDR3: CASSVAIGREAFF. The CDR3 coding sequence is TGTGCCAGCAGCGTAGCTATTGGTAGAGAAGCTTTCTTT.

The CDR3, as DNA: TGTGCCAGTAGTTCTCGCACAGGGGTTAAGTACAATGAGCAGTTCTTC. Translated: CASSSRTGVKYNEQFF. V and J are TRBV19 and TRBJ2-1; 7 bases agree with TRBD1. Germline CDR1 is LNHDA and CDR2 is SQIVND (reference sequence). CDR3 length: 16 amino acids. V lost 5 bases to trimming and J lost 4 bases; unmatched junction nucleotides: 11.